This entry is about one T cell receptor (beta chain). The assay was immunoSEQ multiplex PCR, and TCRdb's table has in-frame clones only and misses some. The sample carries about 430,000 clones, about 88% recorded once. The sample is drawn from a study of blood T cell repertoires in COVID-19. Across the study: Nucleic acid was either cDNA or gDNA, and it came from T cells, B-cell-depleted T cells, or PBMCs.

The CDR3 length is 13 residues. Germline V lookup: CDR1 LGHNA, CDR2 YSLEER. V trimming: 5 bases; J trimming: 4 bases; junction bases outside the gene matches: 4. Participant reports of clinical history set cohort assignment. The sample consisted of PBMCs or T cells enriched from blood (not recorded which). The clonotype originates from a woman younger than 35 who had been exposed to COVID-19. This chain links TRBV4-3 with TRBJ2-7; TRBD1 matches at 8 bases. CDR3: CASSRDRFYEQYF. The CDR3 DNA reads as TGCGCCAGCAGCAGGGACAGGTTTTACGAGCAGTACTTC.